This T cell receptor beta chain was documented in a study of blood T cell repertoires in COVID-19. The CDR3 loop spans 16 amino acids. Germline assignment: CDR1 LGHNA and CDR2 YNFKEQ. Trimming took 0 bases from V and 8 from J; bases not matched to a gene: 7. Per the original data handling: Estimates of nucleated cell counts were drawn from the amplification of reference gene primers. Method: immunoSEQ multiplex PCR; TCRdb's copy keeps in-frame clones and lacks some. That table furnishes V, J and clone size, whereas the DNA furnished D and trimming. This repertoire shows 250,000 to 350,000 clones, more than 70% found once; its top ten account for 7.8%.

The rearrangement links TRBV4-2 to TRBJ2-2, with 9 bases identical to TRBD2. Sequences were obtained from peripheral blood. The receptor's source is a woman aged 45-59 years who had recovered from COVID-19. DNA for the CDR3: TGTGCCAGCAGCCAAGAGTCTCTAGCGGGAATAGGGGAGCTGTTTTTT. Protein product: CASSQESLAGIGELFF.